This T cell receptor (beta chain) was sequenced in a study of post-analysis software for immune sequencing data. The TCR beta cDNA libraries carried unique molecular identifiers. cDNA molecules numbering some 500,000 came from roughly 0.93 to 9.6 million T cells. TCRdb re-derived calls from the PCR reads in MiXCR, one entry per CDR3 protein. The sample shows roughly 800,000 distinct CDR3 sequences, around 42% of them seen only once. The table lists this clonotype with a few counts. The antigen is not known. Trimming removed 4 bases from V and 9 bases from J; junction bases left unmatched: 18. The V gene's germline CDR1 is MNHEY and CDR2 SMNVEV (reference sequence). There are 16 residues in the CDR3. Study conclusions and caveats: Significantly lower normalized Chao1 diversity was seen in multiple sclerosis patients than in controls. Pronounced co-clustering by F measure was evident among identically batched samples. A handful of TRBV segments, including TRBV5-6, TRBV5-1 and TRBV20-1, were more frequent in patients than controls.

The chain combines TRBV27 with TRBJ2-7, with 7 nucleotides matching TRBD1. What was sequenced was blood. This clonotype was obtained from a girl between 10 and 17 years old with multiple sclerosis. For the CDR3, the DNA is TGTGCCAGCAGTTCTCTAAAACTTACAACAGGGGTCGGGCAGTACTTC. Residues: CASSSLKLTTGVGQYF.